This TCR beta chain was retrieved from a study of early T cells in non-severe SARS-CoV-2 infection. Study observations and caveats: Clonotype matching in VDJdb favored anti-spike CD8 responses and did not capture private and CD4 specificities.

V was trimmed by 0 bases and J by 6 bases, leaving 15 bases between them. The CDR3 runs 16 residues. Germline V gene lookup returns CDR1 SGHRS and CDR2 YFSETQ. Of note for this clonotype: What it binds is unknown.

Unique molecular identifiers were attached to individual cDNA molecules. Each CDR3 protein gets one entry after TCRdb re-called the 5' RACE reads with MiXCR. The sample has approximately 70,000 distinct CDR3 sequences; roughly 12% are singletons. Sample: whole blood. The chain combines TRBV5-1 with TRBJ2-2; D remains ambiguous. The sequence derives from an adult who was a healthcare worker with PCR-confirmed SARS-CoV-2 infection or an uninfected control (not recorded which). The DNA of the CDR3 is TGCGCCAGCAGCTTGGCCTCCAGGTCGGAGTCCGGGGAGCTGTTTTTT. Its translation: CASSLASRSESGELFF.